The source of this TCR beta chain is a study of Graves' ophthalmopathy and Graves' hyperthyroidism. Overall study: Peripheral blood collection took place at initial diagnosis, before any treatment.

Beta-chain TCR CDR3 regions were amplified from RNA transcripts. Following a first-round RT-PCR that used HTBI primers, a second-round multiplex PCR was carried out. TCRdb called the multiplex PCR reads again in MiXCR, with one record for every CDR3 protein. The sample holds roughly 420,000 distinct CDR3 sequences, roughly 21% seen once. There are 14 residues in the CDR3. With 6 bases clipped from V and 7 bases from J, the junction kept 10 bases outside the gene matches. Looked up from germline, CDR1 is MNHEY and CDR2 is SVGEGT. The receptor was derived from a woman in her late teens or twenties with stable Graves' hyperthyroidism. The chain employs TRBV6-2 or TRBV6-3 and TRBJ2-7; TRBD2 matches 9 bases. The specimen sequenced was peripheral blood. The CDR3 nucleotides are TGTGCCAGCAGGTCGGGACTAGCTCCTGGGGAGCAGTACTTC. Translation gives CASRSGLAPGEQYF.